A selection of T cell receptor beta chains follows, all from one sample in a study of T cells in Graves' hyperthyroidism and ophthalmopathy. Via MiXCR, TCRdb re-called the multiplex PCR reads, giving one row per CDR3 protein. Found here are 700,000 or so distinct CDR3 sequences, around 15% of them singletons; the top ten hold about 8.4%. Source material: blood. These receptor sequences come from a man aged 18 to 30 with Graves' hyperthyroidism. Each CDR3 is given with its conserved first and last residue. The order of the fields is J gene, clone size, V gene, CDR3 protein. The listing skips clone size in some rows; elsewhere it reads once, few, many or a size class.

TRBJ2-3,few,TRBV6-2/TRBV6-3,CASSYSRAQRNTDTQYF
TRBJ2-2,many,TRBV3-1,CASSQDGLAGTLTGELFF
TRBJ2-7,.,TRBV10-2,CATEDQGGHSYEQYF
TRBJ2-1,.,TRBV7-2,CASSPWTPNEQFF
TRBJ2-7,many,TRBV27,CASSLKGRVASYEQYF
TRBJ1-5,many,TRBV28,CASSDQPQHF
TRBJ1-1,many,TRBV11-3,CASSSSPVTTEAFF
TRBJ1-1,many,TRBV18,CASSPPATANTEAFF
TRBJ1-2,.,TRBV7-9,CASSLVPESGYTF
TRBJ2-5,.,TRBV16,CASSQWTSGSLKTQYF
TRBJ2-1,.,TRBV28,CASSPTFYYNEQFF
TRBJ2-2,.,TRBV2,CATGTRSTGELFF
TRBJ2-1,few,TRBV3-1,CASSSPGLLFF
TRBJ1-1,many,TRBV12-3/TRBV12-4,CASNPAQGGSTEAFF
TRBJ2-5,few,TRBV5-6,CASRYIRDGGTQYF
TRBJ1-4,few,TRBV28,CASKELNEKLFF
TRBJ2-7,.,TRBV11-3,CASSLGGSGWSSIYF
TRBJ2-1,.,TRBV20-1,CSPGDFVNEQFF
TRBJ1-1,.,TRBV28,CASSFLTGLRDTEAFF
TRBJ1-1,many,TRBV3-1,CASSYRQEGYTEAFF
TRBJ1-2,.,TRBV10-3,CAIRPQVNYGYTF
TRBJ2-7,many,TRBV7-9,CASSLFLVGVSSYEQYF
TRBJ2-1,many,TRBV14,CASSHRGNEQFF
TRBJ1-5,few,TRBV20-1,CSATDRGYSNQPQHF
TRBJ2-3,many,TRBV3-1,CASSQVGTDTQYF
TRBJ2-1,few,TRBV7-3,CASSLSPGGYNEQFF
TRBJ2-7,many,TRBV2,CASSEGSGQYF
TRBJ1-4,.,TRBV28,CASEDRGNEKLFF
TRBJ2-4,few,TRBV6-2/TRBV6-3,CASRERESKNIQYF
TRBJ2-3,.,TRBV6-1,CASRLVRSTDTQYF
TRBJ2-5,.,TRBV6-2/TRBV6-3,CARGAPETETQYF
TRBJ2-1,many,TRBV28,CASSLRRTLGNEQFF
TRBJ2-5,.,TRBV7-9,CAARGATQYF
TRBJ1-2,.,TRBV10-3,CAISVSNYGYTF
TRBJ1-1,few,TRBV20-1,CSASDLRQGGSEAFF
TRBJ1-1,.,TRBV10-3,CAINRQGMNTEAFF
TRBJ2-2,once,TRBV6-9,CASQDGDLTGELFF
TRBJ2-7,.,TRBV6-2/TRBV6-3,CASILRGGLSYEQYF
TRBJ1-1,many,TRBV6-1,CATRQLNTEAFF
TRBJ2-7,many,TRBV20-1,CSARWGLSYEQYF
TRBJ1-2,few,TRBV6-2/TRBV6-3,CASSSSVGYTF
TRBJ2-3,.,TRBV13,CASSGIGTSGTLRGTDTQYF
TRBJ1-1,many,TRBV3-1,CASSQSGRAEAFF
TRBJ2-7,many,TRBV27,CASSWRSLPYEQYF
TRBJ1-4,.,TRBV20-1,CSASRGANEKLFF
TRBJ2-2,.,TRBV27,CASSTNPTGAGELFF
TRBJ2-7,many,TRBV29-1,CSVEVGPSYEQYF
TRBJ2-5,many,TRBV12-3/TRBV12-4,CASSSGTRGTEGETQYF
TRBJ2-3,.,TRBV6-2/TRBV6-3,CASSHSSAGDTQYF